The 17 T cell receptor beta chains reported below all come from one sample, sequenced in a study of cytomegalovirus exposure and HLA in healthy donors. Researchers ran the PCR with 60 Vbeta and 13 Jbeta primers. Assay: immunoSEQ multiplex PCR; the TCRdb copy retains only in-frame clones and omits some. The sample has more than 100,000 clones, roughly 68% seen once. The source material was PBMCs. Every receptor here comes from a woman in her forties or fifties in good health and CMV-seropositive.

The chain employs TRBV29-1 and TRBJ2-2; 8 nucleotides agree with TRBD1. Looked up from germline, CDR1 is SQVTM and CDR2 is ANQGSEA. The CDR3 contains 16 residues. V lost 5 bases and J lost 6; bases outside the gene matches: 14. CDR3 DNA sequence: TGCAGCGTTAGAGGAGTTGGGTCAGGGGGCCCCGGGGAGCTGTTTTTT. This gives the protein CSVRGVGSGGPGELFF.

The CDR3 DNA is TGTGCCAGCTCACTGGACAGGGCCCAAGAGACCCAGTACTTC. It is translated as CASSLDRAQETQYF. The rearrangement uses TRBV18 and TRBJ2-5; 8 nucleotides match TRBD1. This CDR3 contains 14 residues. The germline CDR1 and CDR2 sequences are KGHSH and LQKENI. The V segment lost 4 bases and the J segment 1 base; nucleotides outside the gene matches: 2.

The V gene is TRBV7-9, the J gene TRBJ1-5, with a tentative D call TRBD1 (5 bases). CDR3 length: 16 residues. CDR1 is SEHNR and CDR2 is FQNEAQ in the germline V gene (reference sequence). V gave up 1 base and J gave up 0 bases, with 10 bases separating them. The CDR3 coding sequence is TGTGCCAGCAGCTTAGGATCAGGGTTTAGCAATCAGCCCCAGCATTTT. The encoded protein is CASSLGSGFSNQPQHF.

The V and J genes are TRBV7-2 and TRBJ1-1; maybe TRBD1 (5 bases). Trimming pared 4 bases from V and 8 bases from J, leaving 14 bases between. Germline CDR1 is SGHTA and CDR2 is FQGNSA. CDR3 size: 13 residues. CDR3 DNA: TGTGCCAGCAGCTCCCCGACAGCCTCGGAAGCTTTCTTT. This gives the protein CASSSPTASEAFF.

The CDR3 spells CASSSAGESYEQYF. For the CDR3, the DNA is TGTGCCAGCAGCTCCGCGGGGGAATCCTACGAGCAGTACTTC. The V call is TRBV11-2, the J call TRBJ2-7; the match to TRBD2 covers 7 bases. This CDR3 comprises 14 residues. The V gene's germline CDR1 is SGHAT and CDR2 FQNNGV. V gave up 4 bases and J gave up 1 base; unmatched junction bases: 4.

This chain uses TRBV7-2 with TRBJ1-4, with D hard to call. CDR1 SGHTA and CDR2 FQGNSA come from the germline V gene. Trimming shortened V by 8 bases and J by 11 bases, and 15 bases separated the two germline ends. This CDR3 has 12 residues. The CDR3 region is CASSGRAQKLFF. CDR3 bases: TGTGCCAGCTCCGGGAGGGCTCAGAAACTGTTTTTT. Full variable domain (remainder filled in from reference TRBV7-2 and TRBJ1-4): GAGVSQSPSNKVTEKGKDVELRCDPISGHTALYWYRQSLGQGLEFLIYFQGNSAPDKSGLPSDRFSAERTGGSVSTLTIQRTQQEDSAVYLCASSGRAQKLFFGSGTQLSVL.

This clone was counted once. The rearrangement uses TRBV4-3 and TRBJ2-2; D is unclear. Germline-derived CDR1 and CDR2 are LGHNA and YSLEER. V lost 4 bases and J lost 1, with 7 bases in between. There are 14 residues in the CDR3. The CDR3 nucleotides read TGCGCCAGCAGCCCGCAGGAGAACACCGGGGAGCTGTTTTTT. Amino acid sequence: CASSPQENTGELFF.

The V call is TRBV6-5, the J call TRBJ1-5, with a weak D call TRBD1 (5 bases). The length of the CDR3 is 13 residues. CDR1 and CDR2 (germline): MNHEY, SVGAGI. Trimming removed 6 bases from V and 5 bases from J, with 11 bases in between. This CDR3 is CASSRDSYQPQHF. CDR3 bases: TGTGCCAGCAGCCGGGACTCGTATCAGCCCCAGCATTTT.

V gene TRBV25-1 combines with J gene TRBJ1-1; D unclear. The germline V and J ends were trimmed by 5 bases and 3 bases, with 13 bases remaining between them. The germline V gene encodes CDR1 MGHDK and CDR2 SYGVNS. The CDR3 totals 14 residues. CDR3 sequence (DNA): TGTGCCAGCAGTAGCATCGGGGTGGACACTGAAGCTTTCTTT. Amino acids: CASSSIGVDTEAFF. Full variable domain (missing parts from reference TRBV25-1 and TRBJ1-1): EADIYQTPRYLVIGTGKKITLECSQTMGHDKMYWYQQDPGMELHLIHYSYGVNSTEKGDLSSESTVSRIRTEHFPLTLESARPSHTSQYLCASSSIGVDTEAFFGQGTRLTVV.

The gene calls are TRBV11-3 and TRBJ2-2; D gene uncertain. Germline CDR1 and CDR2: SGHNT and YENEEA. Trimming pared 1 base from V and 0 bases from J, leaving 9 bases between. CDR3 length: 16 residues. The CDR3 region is CASSLASLPNTGELFF. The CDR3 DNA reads TGTGCCAGCAGCTTAGCAAGCTTACCGAACACCGGGGAGCTGTTTTTT.

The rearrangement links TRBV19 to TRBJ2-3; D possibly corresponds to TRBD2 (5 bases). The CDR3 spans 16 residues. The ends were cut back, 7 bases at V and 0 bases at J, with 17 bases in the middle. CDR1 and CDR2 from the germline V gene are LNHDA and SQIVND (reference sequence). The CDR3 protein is CASNPEGITSTDTQYF. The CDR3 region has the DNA TGTGCCAGTAACCCCGAGGGAATAACTAGCACAGATACGCAGTATTTT.

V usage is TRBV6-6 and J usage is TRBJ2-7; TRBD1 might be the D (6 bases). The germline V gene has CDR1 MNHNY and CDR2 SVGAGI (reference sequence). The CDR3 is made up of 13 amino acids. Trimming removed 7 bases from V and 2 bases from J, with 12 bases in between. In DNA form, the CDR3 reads TGTGCCAGCACTCCGGGACAAGCCTACGAGCAGTACTTC. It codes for CASTPGQAYEQYF.

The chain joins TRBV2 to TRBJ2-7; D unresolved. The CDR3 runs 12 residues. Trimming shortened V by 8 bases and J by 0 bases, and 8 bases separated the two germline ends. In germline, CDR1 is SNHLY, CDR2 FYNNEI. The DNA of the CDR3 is TGTGCCAGCCAGCGTGGCTCCTACGAGCAGTACTTC. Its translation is CASQRGSYEQYF.

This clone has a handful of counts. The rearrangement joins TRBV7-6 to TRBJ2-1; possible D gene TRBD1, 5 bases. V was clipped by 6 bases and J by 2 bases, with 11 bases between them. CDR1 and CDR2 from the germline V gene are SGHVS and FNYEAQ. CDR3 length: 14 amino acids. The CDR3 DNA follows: TGTGCCAGCAGACCAGGGCTCACCTACAATGAGCAGTTCTTC. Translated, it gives CASRPGLTYNEQFF.

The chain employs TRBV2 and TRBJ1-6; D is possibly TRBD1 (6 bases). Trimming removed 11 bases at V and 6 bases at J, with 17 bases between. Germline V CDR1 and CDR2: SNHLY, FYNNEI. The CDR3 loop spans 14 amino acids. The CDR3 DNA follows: TGTGCCGGCAAGGCCTTAGGGGGTAATTCACCCCTCCACTTT. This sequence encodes CAGKALGGNSPLHF.

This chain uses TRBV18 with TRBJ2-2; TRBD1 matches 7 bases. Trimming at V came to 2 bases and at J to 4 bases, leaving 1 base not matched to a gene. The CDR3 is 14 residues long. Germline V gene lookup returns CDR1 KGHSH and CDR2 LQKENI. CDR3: CASSPDRATGELFF. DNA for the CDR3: TGTGCCAGCTCACCAGACAGGGCCACCGGGGAGCTGTTTTTT. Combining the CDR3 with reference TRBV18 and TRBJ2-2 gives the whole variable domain NAGVMQNPRHLVRRRGQEARLRCSPMKGHSHVYWYRQLPEEGLKFMVYLQKENIIDESGMPKERFSAEFPKEGPSILRIQQVVRGDSAAYFCASSPDRATGELFFGEGSRLTVL.

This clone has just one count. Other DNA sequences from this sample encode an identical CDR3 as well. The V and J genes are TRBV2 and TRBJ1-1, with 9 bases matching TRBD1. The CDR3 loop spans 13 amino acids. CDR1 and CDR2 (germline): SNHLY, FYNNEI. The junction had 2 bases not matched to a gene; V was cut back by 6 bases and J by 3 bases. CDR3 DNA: TGTGCCAGCAGAGGACAGGGGTACACTGAAGCTTTCTTT. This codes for CASRGQGYTEAFF. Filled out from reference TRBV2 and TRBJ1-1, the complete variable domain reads EPEVTQTPSHQVTQMGQEVILRCVPISNHLYFYWYRQILGQKVEFLVSFYNNEISEKSEIFDDQFSVERPDGSNFTLKIRSTKLEDSAMYFCASRGQGYTEAFFGQGTRLTVV.